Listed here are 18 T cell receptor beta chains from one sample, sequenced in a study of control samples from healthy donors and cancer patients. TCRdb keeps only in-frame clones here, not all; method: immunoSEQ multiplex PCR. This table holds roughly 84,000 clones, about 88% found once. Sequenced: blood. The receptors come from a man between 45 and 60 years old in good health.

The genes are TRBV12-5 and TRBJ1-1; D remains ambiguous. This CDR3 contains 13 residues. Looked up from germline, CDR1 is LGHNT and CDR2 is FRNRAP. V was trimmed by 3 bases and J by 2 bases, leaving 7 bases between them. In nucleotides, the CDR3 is TGTGCTAGTGGTTTTTGGGATAACACTGAAGCTTTCTTT. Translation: CASGFWDNTEAFF.

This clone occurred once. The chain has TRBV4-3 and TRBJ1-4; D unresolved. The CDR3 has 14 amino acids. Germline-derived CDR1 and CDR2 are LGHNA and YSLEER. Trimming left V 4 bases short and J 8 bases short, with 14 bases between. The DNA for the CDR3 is TGCGCCAGCAGCCCTGGGCGGTCCGGGGAAAAACTGTTTTTT. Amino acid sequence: CASSPGRSGEKLFF.

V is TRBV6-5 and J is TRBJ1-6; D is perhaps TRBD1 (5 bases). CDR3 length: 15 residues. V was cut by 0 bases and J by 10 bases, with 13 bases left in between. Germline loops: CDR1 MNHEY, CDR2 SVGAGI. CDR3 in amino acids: CASSYSGRVSSPLHF. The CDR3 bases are TGTGCCAGCAGTTACTCGGGCAGGGTTAGCTCACCCCTCCACTTT.

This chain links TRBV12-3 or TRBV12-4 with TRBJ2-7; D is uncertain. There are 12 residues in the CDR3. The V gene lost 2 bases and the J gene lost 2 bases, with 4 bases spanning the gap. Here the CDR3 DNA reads TGTGCCAGCAGTTTACGGACCTACGAGCAGTACTTC. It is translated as CASSLRTYEQYF.

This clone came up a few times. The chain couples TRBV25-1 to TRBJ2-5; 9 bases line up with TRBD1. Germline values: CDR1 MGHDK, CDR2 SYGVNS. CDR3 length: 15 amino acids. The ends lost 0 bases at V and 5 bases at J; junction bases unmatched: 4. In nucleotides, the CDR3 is TGTGCCAGCAGTGAATATGGGACAGGGTTGGAGACCCAGTACTTC. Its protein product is CASSEYGTGLETQYF.

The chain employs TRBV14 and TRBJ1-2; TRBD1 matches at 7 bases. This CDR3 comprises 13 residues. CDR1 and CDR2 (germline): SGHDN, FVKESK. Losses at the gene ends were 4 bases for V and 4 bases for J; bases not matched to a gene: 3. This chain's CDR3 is CASSPRGLYGYTF. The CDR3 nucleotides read TGTGCCAGCAGCCCAAGGGGGCTCTATGGCTACACCTTC. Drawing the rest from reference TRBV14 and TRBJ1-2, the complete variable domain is EAGVTQFPSHSVIEKGQTVTLRCDPISGHDNLYWYRRVMGKEIKFLLHFVKESKQDESGMPNNRFLAERTGGTYSTLKVQPAELEDSGVYFCASSPRGLYGYTFGSGTRLTVV.

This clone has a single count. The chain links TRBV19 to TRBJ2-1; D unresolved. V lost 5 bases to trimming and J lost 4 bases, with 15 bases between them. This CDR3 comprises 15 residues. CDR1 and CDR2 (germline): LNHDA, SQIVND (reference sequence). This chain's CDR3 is CASSHLSQAYNEQFF. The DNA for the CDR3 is TGTGCCAGTAGTCATCTGTCTCAAGCATACAATGAGCAGTTCTTC.

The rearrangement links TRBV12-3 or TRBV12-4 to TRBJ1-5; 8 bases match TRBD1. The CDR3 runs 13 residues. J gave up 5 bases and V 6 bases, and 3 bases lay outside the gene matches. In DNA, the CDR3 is TGTGCCAGCAGGACAGGGGATGATCAGCCCCAGCATTTT. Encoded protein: CASRTGDDQPQHF.

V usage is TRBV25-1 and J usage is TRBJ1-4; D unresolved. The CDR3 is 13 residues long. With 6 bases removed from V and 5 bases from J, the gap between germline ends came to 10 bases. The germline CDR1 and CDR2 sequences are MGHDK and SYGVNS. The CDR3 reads CASSRIINEKLFF. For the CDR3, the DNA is TGTGCCAGCAGCAGAATCATCAATGAAAAACTGTTTTTT.

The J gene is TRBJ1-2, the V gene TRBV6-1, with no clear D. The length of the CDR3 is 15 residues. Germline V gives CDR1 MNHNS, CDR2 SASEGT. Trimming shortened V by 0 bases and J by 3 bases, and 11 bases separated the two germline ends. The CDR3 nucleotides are TGTGCCAGCAGTGAAGCTCCCAGGAATCACTATGGCTACACCTTC. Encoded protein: CASSEAPRNHYGYTF.

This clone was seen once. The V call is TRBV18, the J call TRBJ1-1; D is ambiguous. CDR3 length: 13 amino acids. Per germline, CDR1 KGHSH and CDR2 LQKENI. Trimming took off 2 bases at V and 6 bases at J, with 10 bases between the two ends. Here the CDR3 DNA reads TGTGCCAGCTCACCAGGAGGCCAGTCTGAAGCTTTCTTT. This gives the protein CASSPGGQSEAFF.

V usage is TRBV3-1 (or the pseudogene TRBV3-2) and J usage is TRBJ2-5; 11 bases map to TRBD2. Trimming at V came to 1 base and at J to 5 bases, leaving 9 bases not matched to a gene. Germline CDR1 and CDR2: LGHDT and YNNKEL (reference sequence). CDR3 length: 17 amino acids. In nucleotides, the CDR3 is TGTGCCAGCAGCCAAGGCAGGCTAGCGGGGGGTGGCGAGACCCAGTACTTC. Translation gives CASSQGRLAGGGETQYF.

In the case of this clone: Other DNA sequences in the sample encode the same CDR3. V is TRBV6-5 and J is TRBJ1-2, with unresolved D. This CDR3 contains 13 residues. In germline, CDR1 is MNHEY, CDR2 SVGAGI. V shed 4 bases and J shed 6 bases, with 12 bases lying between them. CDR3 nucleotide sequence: TGTGCCAGCAGTTCTCGTGCAGGAGATGGCTACACCTTC. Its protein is CASSSRAGDGYTF.

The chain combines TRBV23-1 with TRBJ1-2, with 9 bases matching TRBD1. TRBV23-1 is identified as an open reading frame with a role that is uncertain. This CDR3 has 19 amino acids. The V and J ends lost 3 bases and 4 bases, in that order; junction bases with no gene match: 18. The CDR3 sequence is CASSHHDPKSGQGSYGYTF. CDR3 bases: TGCGCCAGCAGTCACCACGATCCAAAATCTGGACAGGGGTCCTATGGCTACACCTTC.

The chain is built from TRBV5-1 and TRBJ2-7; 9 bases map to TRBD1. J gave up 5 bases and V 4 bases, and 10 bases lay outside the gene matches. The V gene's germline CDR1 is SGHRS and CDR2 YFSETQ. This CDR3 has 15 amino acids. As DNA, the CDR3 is TGCGCCAGCAGCCCCTGGCCGGGACAGGGCCACGAGCAGTACTTC. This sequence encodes CASSPWPGQGHEQYF. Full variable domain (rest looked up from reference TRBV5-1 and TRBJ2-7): KAGVTQTPRYLIKTRGQQVTLSCSPISGHRSVSWYQQTPGQGLQFLFEYFSETQRNKGNFPGRFSGRQFSNSRSEMNVSTLELGDSALYLCASSPWPGQGHEQYFGPGTRLTVT.

CDR3 sequence reads: CATSRDLRTLRRGNSPLHF. CDR3 DNA: TGTGCCACCAGCAGAGATCTTCGGACACTCCGTCGGGGAAATTCACCCCTCCACTTT. The genes are TRBV15 and TRBJ1-6; a possible D gene is TRBD1 (5 bases). This CDR3 is built from 19 residues. Trimming shortened V by 0 bases and J by 7 bases, and 22 bases separated the two germline ends. CDR1 and CDR2 (germline): LNHNV, YYDKDF (reference sequence). The whole variable domain, remainder taken from reference TRBV15 and TRBJ1-6, is DAMVIQNPRYQVTQFGKPVTLSCSQTLNHNVMYWYQQKSSQAPKLLFHYYDKDFNNEADTPDNFQSRRPNTSFCFLDIRSPGLGDTAMYLCATSRDLRTLRRGNSPLHFGNGTRLTVT.

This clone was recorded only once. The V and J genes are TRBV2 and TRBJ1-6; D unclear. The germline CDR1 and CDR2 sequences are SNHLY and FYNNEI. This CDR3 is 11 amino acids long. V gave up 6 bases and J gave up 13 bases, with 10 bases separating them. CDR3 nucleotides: TGTGCCAGCAGGGACGATACCCCCCTCCACTTT. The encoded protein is CASRDDTPLHF.

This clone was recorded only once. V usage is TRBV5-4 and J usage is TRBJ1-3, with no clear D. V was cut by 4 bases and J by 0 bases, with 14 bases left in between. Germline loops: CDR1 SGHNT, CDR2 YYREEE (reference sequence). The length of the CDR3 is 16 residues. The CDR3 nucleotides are TGTGCCAGCAGCCGGGGTCGCCCTAGCTCTGGAAACACCATATATTTT. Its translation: CASSRGRPSSGNTIYF.